This T cell receptor beta chain was obtained from a study of cytomegalovirus exposure and HLA in healthy donors. In the study overall: There were 117 million unique TCR beta sequences, drawn from 200 million or so T cells, in an earlier analysis.

With 60 Vbeta and 13 Jbeta primers, the PCR was carried out. Assay: immunoSEQ multiplex PCR; the TCRdb copy retains only in-frame clones and omits some. This sample carries about 130,000 clones, around 67% of them seen once, and the ten largest clones take around 4.1%. Germline V CDR1 and CDR2: GTSNPN, SVGIG (reference sequence). V lost 2 bases and J 6 bases, leaving 8 bases between the germline ends. The CDR3 is 11 amino acids. The receptor was isolated from a man aged 18 to 30 in good health and CMV-seropositive. The sample consisted of PBMCs. This sequence joins TRBV30 and TRBJ2-7, with D hard to call. The CDR3 region is CAWSISREQYF. In DNA form, the CDR3 reads TGTGCCTGGAGTATTTCGCGCGAGCAGTACTTC.